The 15 T cell receptor beta chains presented below share a single source sample, sequenced in a study of CD8+CD57+ T cells in acquired aplastic anemia. All patients picked for sequencing had shown, by flow cytometry, an expansion of CD8+CD57+ cells. Profiling that covered TCR beta VDJ and CDR3 relied on genomic DNA as its template. TCRdb re-called the reads through MiXCR, storing one row per CDR3 protein. Of over 150,000 distinct CDR3 sequences detected, 48% appear once; the ten largest clones hold 10% to 15%. Sequencing was done on a sample of sorted CD4+, CD8+, or CD8+CD57+ T cells (not recorded which) from PBMCs. These receptor sequences come from a human donor with aplastic anemia.

A remark on this clonotype: The junction departs from the called germline gene at one end, perhaps through a read error. This sequence joins TRBV4-3 and TRBJ1-6, with 7 bases lining up with TRBD1. The germline CDR1 and CDR2 sequences are LGHNA and YSLEER. The CDR3 sequence is 15 residues long. The CDR3 bases are TGCGCCTGCAGCCACGACAGGGTCATGAATTCACCCCTCCACTTT. Its protein product is CACSHDRVMNSPLHF.

The chain uses TRBV28 and TRBJ2-7; 9 bases align to TRBD2. CDR1 and CDR2 from the germline V gene are MDHEN and SYDVKM. The CDR3 consists of 18 residues. Trimming took 6 bases from V and 3 from J; bases not matched to a gene: 18. CDR3 in amino acids: CASSPTGAGGPLGYEQYF. For the CDR3, the DNA is TGTGCCAGCAGCCCTACCGGGGCGGGGGGGCCTCTCGGCTACGAGCAGTACTTC.

This clonotype was recorded at least ten times. The V and J genes are TRBV20-1 and TRBJ1-2, with 8 bases lining up with TRBD1. V was clipped by 6 bases and J by 9 bases; unmatched bases: 9. This CDR3 has 12 amino acids. Per germline, CDR1 DFQATT and CDR2 SNEGSKA (reference sequence). CDR3 coding DNA: TGCAGTGCATCACAGGGGGTTGAAAGCTACACCTTC. Its translation is CSASQGVESYTF.

This clonotype was counted ten times or more. The chain is built from TRBV20-1 and TRBJ1-4, with D hard to call. CDR1 and CDR2 (germline): DFQATT, SNEGSKA (reference sequence). The CDR3 extends over 11 amino acids. V was cut by 7 bases and J by 6 bases, with 9 bases left in between. The DNA for the CDR3 is TGCAGTGGGACCGTGGATGAAAAACTGTTTTTT. It yields the protein CSGTVDEKLFF.

Judged by abundance, this clonotype is medium-sized (0.01 to 0.1%). CDR3: CASSQEQTDANTEAFF. The CDR3 DNA sequence: TGCGCCAGCAGCCAAGAACAGACAGATGCGAACACTGAAGCTTTCTTT. The rearrangement joins TRBV4-1 to TRBJ1-1, with a weak D call TRBD1 (5 bases). CDR1 and CDR2 (germline): MGHRA, YSYEKL. Trimming shortened V by 0 bases and J by 1 base, and 12 bases separated the two germline ends. The CDR3 runs to 16 residues.

The rearrangement joins TRBV6-1 to TRBJ1-2; TRBD1 aligns across 8 bases. Germline CDR1 is MNHNS and CDR2 is SASEGT. Trimming at V came to 0 bases and at J to 6 bases, leaving 9 bases not matched to a gene. The CDR3 totals 16 residues. This chain's CDR3 is CASSEAHAGTGHGYTF. The CDR3 DNA reads as TGTGCCAGCAGTGAAGCCCACGCCGGGACAGGACATGGCTACACCTTC.

V and J are TRBV10-3 and TRBJ1-2; 7 nucleotides match TRBD1. CDR1 is ENHRY and CDR2 is SYGVKD in the germline V gene. The V segment lost 3 bases and the J segment 3 bases; nucleotides outside the gene matches: 1. The CDR3 is made up of 13 amino acids. In DNA form, the CDR3 reads TGTGCCATCAGTGAAACAGGGGACTATGGCTACACCTTC. Translation: CAISETGDYGYTF.

This clonotype is a singleton in its sample. The chain couples TRBV25-1 to TRBJ1-4, with a tentative D call TRBD1 (5 bases). The CDR3 totals 12 residues. Trimming stripped 7 bases from V and 12 bases from J, with 15 bases between. CDR1 MGHDK and CDR2 SYGVNS come from the germline V gene. CDR3: CASNRDGKELFF. In nucleotides, the CDR3 is TGTGCCAGCAACCGGGACGGCAAAGAACTGTTTTTT.

This clonotype was seen repeatedly, ten times or more. The chain carries TRBV20-1 and TRBJ1-4, with 8 bases identical to TRBD1. The ends lost 0 bases at V and 10 bases at J; junction bases unmatched: 13. Per the germline V gene, CDR1 is DFQATT and CDR2 is SNEGSKA (reference sequence). The CDR3 totals 16 residues. For the CDR3, the DNA is TGCAGTGCTAGAGATCTTATGATAGGACAGGGACGAAAACTGTTTTTT. This codes for CSARDLMIGQGRKLFF.

As to this clonotype: A read error is possible here, since a much larger clone lies one base away. V gene TRBV12-3 or TRBV12-4 combines with J gene TRBJ2-7; possibly TRBD2 for D (8 bases). V was shortened by 6 bases and J by 3 bases, with 18 bases between the two germline ends. The CDR3 contains 15 residues. CDR3 in amino acids: CASRGQRGSFYEQYF. The CDR3 DNA sequence: TGTGCCAGCAGGGGACAGCGGGGGAGCTTCTACGAGCAGTACTTC.

The V call is TRBV15, the J call TRBJ1-5, with 7 bases that match TRBD1. The CDR3 has 13 residues. V dropped 5 bases and J dropped 7; count of bases not matched to a gene: 5. CDR1 and CDR2 from the germline V gene are LNHNV and YYDKDF (reference sequence). The CDR3, as DNA: TGTGCCACCAGCGAGGGGGCGAACCAGCCCCAGCATTTT. Protein sequence: CATSEGANQPQHF.

The chain employs TRBV11-2 and TRBJ2-2; 7 bases match TRBD1. V shed 2 bases and J 5 bases; nucleotides not matched to a gene: 2. The CDR3 totals 14 residues. Germline-derived CDR1 and CDR2 are SGHAT and FQNNGV. The CDR3 bases are TGTGCCAGCAGCTTAATCAGGGGGACCGGGGAGCTGTTTTTT. Amino acids: CASSLIRGTGELFF.

The chain uses TRBV19 and TRBJ2-7; 13 bases agree with TRBD2. Trimming cost V 9 bases and J 2 bases; bases outside gene matches: 7. The CDR3 runs 15 residues. CDR1 is LNHDA and CDR2 is SQIVND in the germline V gene (reference sequence). The DNA for the CDR3 is TGTGCCAGCCAAGACGGGACTAGCGGGACCTACGAGCAGTACTTC. As protein: CASQDGTSGTYEQYF.

The rearrangement joins TRBV12-3 or TRBV12-4 to TRBJ2-1; 8 nucleotides agree with TRBD2. V shed 6 bases, J shed 10 bases, and the junction held 17 bases outside the gene matches. CDR3 length: 16 amino acids. The CDR3 reads CASRVEAGASRGEQFF. CDR3 DNA sequence: TGTGCCAGCAGGGTGGAAGCGGGGGCCTCAAGGGGGGAGCAGTTCTTC.

This clonotype has a handful of counts. The J gene is TRBJ2-7, the V gene TRBV20-1; perhaps TRBD2 as D (5 bases). Between the trimmed V and J ends, which lost 3 bases and 2 bases, there was a span of 14 bases. The CDR3 loop spans 14 amino acids. Germline CDR1 DFQATT, CDR2 SNEGSKA (reference sequence). The CDR3 loop is CSASRSGGTYEQYF. The CDR3 DNA reads TGCAGTGCTAGTCGGAGCGGAGGAACCTACGAGCAGTACTTC.